This record covers a single T cell receptor (beta chain). Its specificity is unknown. These data come from a study of blood T cells in healthy people across ages. General study findings and limits: Diversity was higher, and naive CD4+ cells more numerous, in long-lived donors than in aged donors.

Aged about 6 to 95, donors were systemically healthy Caucasians from Russia. V was clipped by 0 bases and J by 1 base, with 12 bases between them. Per germline, CDR1 SGHRS and CDR2 YFSETQ. This CDR3 is 16 amino acids long. A sample-barcoded 5' primer and a J-beta primer mix were used in a second PCR of roughly 6 to 11 cycles. Every cDNA molecule carried a tag from a template-switch adaptor bearing 12 random nucleotides. Using its own MiXCR run on the 5' RACE reads, TCRdb lists one record per CDR3 protein. This sample carries roughly 900,000 distinct CDR3 sequences, around 48% of them seen once, and the ten largest clones take 13%.

Material: blood. This receptor was taken from a man aged 25-45 years in good health. The chain has TRBV5-1 and TRBJ2-3; a possible D gene is TRBD2 (6 bases). The CDR3 DNA reads TGCGCCAGCAGCTTGGTAGAACTAGCAGGCACAGATACGCAGTATTTT. Its protein product is CASSLVELAGTDTQYF.